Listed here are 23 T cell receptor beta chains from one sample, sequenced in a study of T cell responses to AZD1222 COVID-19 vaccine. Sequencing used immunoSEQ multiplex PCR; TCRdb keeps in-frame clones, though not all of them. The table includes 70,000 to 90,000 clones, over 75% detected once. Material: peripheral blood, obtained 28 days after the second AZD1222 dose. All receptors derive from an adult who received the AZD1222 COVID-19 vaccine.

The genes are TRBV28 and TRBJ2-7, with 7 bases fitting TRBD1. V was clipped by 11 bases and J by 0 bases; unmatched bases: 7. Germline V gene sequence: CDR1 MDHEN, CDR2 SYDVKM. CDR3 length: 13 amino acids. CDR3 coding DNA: TGTGCCGTCCGGTCAGGGGGCTCCTACGAGCAGTACTTC. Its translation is CAVRSGGSYEQYF.

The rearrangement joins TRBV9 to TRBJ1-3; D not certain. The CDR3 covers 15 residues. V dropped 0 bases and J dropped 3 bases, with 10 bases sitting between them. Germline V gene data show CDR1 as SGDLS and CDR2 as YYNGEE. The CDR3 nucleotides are TGTGCCAGCAGCGTAGATGGAGGGCTTGGAAACACCATATATTTT. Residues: CASSVDGGLGNTIYF.

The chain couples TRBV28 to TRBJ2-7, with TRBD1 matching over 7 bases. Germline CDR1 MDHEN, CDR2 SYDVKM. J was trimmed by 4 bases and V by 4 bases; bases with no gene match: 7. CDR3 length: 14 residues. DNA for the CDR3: TGTGCCAGCAGTTCTGGGACAGTGAAGTACGAGCAGTACGTC. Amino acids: CASSSGTVKYEQYV.

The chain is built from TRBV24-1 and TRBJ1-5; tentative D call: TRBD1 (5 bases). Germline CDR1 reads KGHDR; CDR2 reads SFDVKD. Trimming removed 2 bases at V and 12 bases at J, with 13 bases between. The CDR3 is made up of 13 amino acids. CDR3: CATSDSVGLNQHF. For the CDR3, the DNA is TGTGCCACCAGTGATTCGGTGGGGCTTAACCAGCATTTT.

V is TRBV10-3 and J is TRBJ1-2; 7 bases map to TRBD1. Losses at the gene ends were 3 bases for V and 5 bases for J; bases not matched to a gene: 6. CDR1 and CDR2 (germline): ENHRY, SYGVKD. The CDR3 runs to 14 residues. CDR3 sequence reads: CAISEAGQIYGYTF. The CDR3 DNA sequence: TGTGCCATCAGTGAAGCGGGACAGATTTATGGCTACACCTTC.

This CDR3 reads CASSLANSGASGYTF. The DNA for the CDR3 is TGTGCCAGCAGCTTGGCCAACTCAGGGGCTAGTGGCTACACCTTC. The gene calls are TRBV5-4 and TRBJ1-2, with D perhaps TRBD1 (6 bases). The V and J ends lost 0 bases and 7 bases respectively, with 16 bases between them. Germline V gene sequence: CDR1 SGHNT, CDR2 YYREEE (reference sequence). The CDR3 runs to 15 residues.

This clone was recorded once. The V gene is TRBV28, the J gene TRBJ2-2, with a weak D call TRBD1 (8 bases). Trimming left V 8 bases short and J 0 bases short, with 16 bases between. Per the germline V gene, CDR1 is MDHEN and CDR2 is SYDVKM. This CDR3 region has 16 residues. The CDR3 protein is CASQGASGSNTGELFF. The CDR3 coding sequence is TGTGCCAGCCAGGGGGCTAGCGGATCGAACACCGGGGAGCTGTTTTTT.

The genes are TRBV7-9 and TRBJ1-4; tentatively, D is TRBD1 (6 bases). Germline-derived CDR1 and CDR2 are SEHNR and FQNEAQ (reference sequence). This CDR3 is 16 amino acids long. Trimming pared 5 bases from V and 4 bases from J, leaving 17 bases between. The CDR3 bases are TGTGCCAGCAGCCGGGGGATGACAGGCCTTAATGAAAAACTGTTTTTT. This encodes CASSRGMTGLNEKLFF.

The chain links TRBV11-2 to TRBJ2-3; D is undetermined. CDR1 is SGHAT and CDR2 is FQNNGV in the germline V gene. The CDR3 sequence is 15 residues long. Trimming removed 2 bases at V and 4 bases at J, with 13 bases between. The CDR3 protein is CASSLSRIPADTQYF. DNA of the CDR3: TGTGCCAGCAGCTTAAGTCGGATACCGGCAGATACGCAGTATTTT.

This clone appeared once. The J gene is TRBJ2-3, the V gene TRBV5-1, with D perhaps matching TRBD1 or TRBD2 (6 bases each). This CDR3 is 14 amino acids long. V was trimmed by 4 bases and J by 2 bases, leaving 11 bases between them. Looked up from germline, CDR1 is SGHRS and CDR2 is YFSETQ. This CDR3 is CASSPGATTDTQYF. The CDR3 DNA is TGCGCCAGCAGCCCGGGGGCTACCACAGATACGCAGTATTTT.

As DNA, the CDR3 is TGTGCCAGCAGCTCAGGGGGGACGGCCCACGAAGCTTTCTTT. This codes for CASSSGGTAHEAFF. The chain joins TRBV28 to TRBJ1-1, with 7 bases aligning to TRBD1. The germline V gene has CDR1 MDHEN and CDR2 SYDVKM. This CDR3 comprises 14 residues. V was clipped by 6 bases and J by 8 bases; unmatched bases: 12.

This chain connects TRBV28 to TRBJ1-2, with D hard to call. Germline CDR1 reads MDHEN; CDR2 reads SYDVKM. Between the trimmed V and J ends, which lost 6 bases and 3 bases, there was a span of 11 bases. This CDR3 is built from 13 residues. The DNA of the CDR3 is TGTGCCAGCAGGGACGGGTCTGACTATGGCTACACCTTC. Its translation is CASRDGSDYGYTF.

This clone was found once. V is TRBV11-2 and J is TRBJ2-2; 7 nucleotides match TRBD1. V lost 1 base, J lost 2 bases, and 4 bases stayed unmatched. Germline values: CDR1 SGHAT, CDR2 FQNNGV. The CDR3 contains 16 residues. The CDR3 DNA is TGTGCCAGCAGCTTAGGGACAGGATCTAACACCGGGGAGCTGTTTTTT. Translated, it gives CASSLGTGSNTGELFF.

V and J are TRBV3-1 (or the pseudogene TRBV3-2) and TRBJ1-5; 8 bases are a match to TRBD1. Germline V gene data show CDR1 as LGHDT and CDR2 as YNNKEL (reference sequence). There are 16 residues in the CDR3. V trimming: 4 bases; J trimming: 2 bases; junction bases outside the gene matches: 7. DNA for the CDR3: TGTGCCAGCAGCCCCGACATGACAGGGGGCAATCAGCCCCAGCATTTT. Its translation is CASSPDMTGGNQPQHF.

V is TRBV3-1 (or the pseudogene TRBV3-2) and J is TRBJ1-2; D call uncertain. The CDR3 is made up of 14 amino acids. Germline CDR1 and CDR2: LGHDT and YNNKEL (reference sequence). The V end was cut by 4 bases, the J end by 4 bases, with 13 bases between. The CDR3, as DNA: TGTGCCAGCAGCCCCAGGCGGGGAGTCTATGGCTACACCTTC. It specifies CASSPRRGVYGYTF.

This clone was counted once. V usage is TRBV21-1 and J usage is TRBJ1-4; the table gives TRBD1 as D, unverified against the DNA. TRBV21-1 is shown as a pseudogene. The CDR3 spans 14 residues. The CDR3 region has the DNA TGTGCCAGCCGGAGGCAGGGGTCAAAGGAAAAACTGTTTTTT. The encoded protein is CASRRQGSKEKLFF.

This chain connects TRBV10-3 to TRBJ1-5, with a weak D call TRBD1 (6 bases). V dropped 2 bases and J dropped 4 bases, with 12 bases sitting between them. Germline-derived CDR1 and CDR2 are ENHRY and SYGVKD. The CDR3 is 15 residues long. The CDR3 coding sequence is TGTGCCATCAGTGAGGGACAGCTATTAAATCAGCCCCAGCATTTT. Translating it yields CAISEGQLLNQPQHF.

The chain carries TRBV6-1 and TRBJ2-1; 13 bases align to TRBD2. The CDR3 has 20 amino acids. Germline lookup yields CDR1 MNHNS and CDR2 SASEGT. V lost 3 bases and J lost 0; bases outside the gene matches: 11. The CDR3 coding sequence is TGTGCCAGCAGTGACAGACTAGCGGGGGGCCGCCCGAGCTCCTACAATGAGCAGTTCTTC. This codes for CASSDRLAGGRPSSYNEQFF.

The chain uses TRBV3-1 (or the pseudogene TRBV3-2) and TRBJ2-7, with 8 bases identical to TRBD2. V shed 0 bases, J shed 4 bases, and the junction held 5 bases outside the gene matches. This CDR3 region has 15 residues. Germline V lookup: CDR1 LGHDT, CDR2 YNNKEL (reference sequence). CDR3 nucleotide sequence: TGTGCCAGCAGCCAAGATCTACTAGCGGATTACGAGCAGTACTTC. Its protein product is CASSQDLLADYEQYF.

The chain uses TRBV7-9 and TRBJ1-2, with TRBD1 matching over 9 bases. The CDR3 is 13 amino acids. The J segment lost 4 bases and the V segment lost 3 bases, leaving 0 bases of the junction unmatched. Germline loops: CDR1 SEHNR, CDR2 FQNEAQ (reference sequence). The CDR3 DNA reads TGTGCCAGCAGCTTGGGACAGGGCTATGGCTACACCTTC. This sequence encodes CASSLGQGYGYTF.

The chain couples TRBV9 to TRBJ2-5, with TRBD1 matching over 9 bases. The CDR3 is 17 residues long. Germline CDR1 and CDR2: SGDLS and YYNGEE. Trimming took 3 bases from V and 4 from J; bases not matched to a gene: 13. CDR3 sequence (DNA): TGTGCCAGCAGCGCCCAACCACAGGGGGCGTTGGGAGAGACCCAGTACTTC. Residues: CASSAQPQGALGETQYF.

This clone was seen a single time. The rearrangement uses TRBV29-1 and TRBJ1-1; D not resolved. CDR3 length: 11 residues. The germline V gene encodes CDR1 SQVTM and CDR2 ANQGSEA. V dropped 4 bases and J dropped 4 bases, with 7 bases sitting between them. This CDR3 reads CSVAGVTEAFF. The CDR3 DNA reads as TGCAGCGTTGCCGGGGTCACTGAAGCTTTCTTT.

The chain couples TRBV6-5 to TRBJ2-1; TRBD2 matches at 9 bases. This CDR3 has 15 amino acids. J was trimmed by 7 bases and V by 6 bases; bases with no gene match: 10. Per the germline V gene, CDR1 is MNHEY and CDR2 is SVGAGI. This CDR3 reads CASRPLAGGQNEQFF. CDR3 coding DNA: TGTGCCAGCAGGCCCCTTGCGGGGGGGCAGAATGAGCAGTTCTTC.